Listed here are 17 T cell receptor beta chains from one sample, sequenced in a study of naive and memory T cell subsets. An equimolar mix of two oligonucleotides served as the beta constant-region primer for TRBC1 and TRBC2. MiXCR, run by TCRdb on the UMI-ligation and nested PCR reads, gives a single entry per CDR3 protein. The table lists about 21,000 distinct CDR3 sequences, approximately 9.9% of them singletons. Input material: central memory CD8+ T cells from blood. The receptors here all came from a human donor in good health.

The rearrangement links TRBV27 to TRBJ1-2; the match to TRBD1 covers 9 bases. Per germline, CDR1 MNHEY and CDR2 SMNVEV (reference sequence). With V trimmed by 5 bases and J by 5 bases, 6 bases remained unmatched. The CDR3 sequence is 14 residues long. The CDR3 is CASSPQGASYGYTF. In nucleotides, the CDR3 is TGTGCCAGCAGTCCACAGGGGGCGAGTTATGGCTACACCTTC.

This clonotype was recorded at least ten times. The chain is built from TRBV20-1 and TRBJ2-1; D is unresolved. This CDR3 is 14 amino acids long. V was pared by 0 bases and J by 4 bases, with 10 bases between. The germline V gene has CDR1 DFQATT and CDR2 SNEGSKA (reference sequence). CDR3 loop: CSARDTTHYNEQFF. In nucleotides, the CDR3 is TGCAGTGCTAGAGACACGACGCATTACAATGAGCAGTTCTTC.

This clonotype showed up just a few times. This CDR3 reads CASSVESNLRDQPQHF. The CDR3 DNA is TGTGCCAGCAGTGTTGAATCCAATCTCCGAGATCAGCCCCAGCATTTT. The genes are TRBV2 and TRBJ1-5; D unclear. The CDR3 covers 16 residues. V was clipped by 4 bases and J by 5 bases, with 18 bases between them. CDR1 is SNHLY and CDR2 is FYNNEI in the germline V gene.

This chain connects TRBV4-1 to TRBJ2-1; D is perhaps TRBD1 (6 bases). Germline V CDR1 and CDR2: MGHRA, YSYEKL. Deletions cut 0 bases from V and 3 bases from J, with 15 bases between. This CDR3 spans 17 amino acids. This CDR3 reads CASSQEAGAGRYNEQFF. In nucleotides, the CDR3 is TGCGCCAGCAGCCAAGAAGCAGGGGCGGGCCGCTACAATGAGCAGTTCTTC.

The chain links TRBV7-9 to TRBJ2-7; 8 bases line up with TRBD1. The V gene's germline CDR1 is SEHNR and CDR2 FQNEAQ (reference sequence). This CDR3 is 14 amino acids long. V lost 3 bases and J lost 2; bases outside the gene matches: 3. This CDR3 is CASSFRDRPYEQYF. Here the CDR3 DNA reads TGTGCCAGCAGCTTCCGGGACAGGCCCTACGAGCAGTACTTC.

There are a few counts of this clonotype. The J gene is TRBJ2-1, the V gene TRBV10-3; 9 bases agree with TRBD1. The V and J ends lost 6 bases and 4 bases, in that order; junction bases with no gene match: 10. CDR1 is ENHRY, CDR2 SYGVKD, per germline. The CDR3 consists of 16 residues. The CDR3 region is CAISLSGQGDYNEQFF. The CDR3 nucleotides read TGTGCCATCAGCTTGTCGGGACAGGGTGATTACAATGAGCAGTTCTTC.

This clonotype was observed many times. The chain carries TRBV7-8 and TRBJ1-5; a possible D gene is TRBD1 (6 bases). Germline-derived CDR1 and CDR2 are SGHVS and FQNEAQ. V was trimmed by 1 base and J by 6 bases, leaving 13 bases between them. The CDR3 spans 15 residues. CDR3 coding DNA: TGTGCCAGCAGCTTAGGCAGGGGCCGGGCTCAGCCCCAGCATTTT. This codes for CASSLGRGRAQPQHF.

This clonotype was detected ten times or more. This sequence joins TRBV18 and TRBJ1-1; D is unclear. The germline V gene has CDR1 KGHSH and CDR2 LQKENI. V was pared by 1 base and J by 3 bases, with 15 bases between. CDR3 length: 16 amino acids. For the CDR3, the DNA is TGTGCCAGCTCACCACGGTATCTGGGTACGGACACTGAAGCTTTCTTT. It codes for CASSPRYLGTDTEAFF.

This clonotype was detected only a few times. The gene calls are TRBV7-2 and TRBJ1-5; D is uncertain. Germline V lookup: CDR1 SGHTA, CDR2 FQGNSA. V lost 2 bases and J lost 0, with 14 bases in between. The CDR3 totals 17 residues. The CDR3 bases are TGTGCCAGCAGCTTAACTCATGCAGCTGATAGCAATCAGCCCCAGCATTTT. The encoded protein is CASSLTHAADSNQPQHF.

This clonotype was seen many times. The chain links TRBV15 to TRBJ1-2, with D possibly matching TRBD1 (6 bases). CDR1 and CDR2 from the germline V gene are LNHNV and YYDKDF (reference sequence). V was cut by 0 bases and J by 3 bases, with 11 bases left in between. The CDR3 sequence is 15 residues long. The CDR3 loop reads CATSREGGHDYGYTF. For the CDR3, the DNA is TGTGCCACCAGCAGAGAAGGGGGACACGACTATGGCTACACCTTC.

There are many counts of this clonotype. The genes are TRBV20-1 and TRBJ1-4, with 8 bases lining up with TRBD1. This CDR3 has 17 residues. The V gene end was trimmed by 3 bases and the J gene end by 5 bases; junction bases not matched to a gene: 14. From germline, CDR1 is DFQATT and CDR2 SNEGSKA (reference sequence). CDR3 in amino acids: CSARESPGTGVNEKLFF. Here the CDR3 DNA reads TGCAGTGCTAGGGAGAGTCCCGGGACAGGAGTAAATGAAAAACTGTTTTTT.

As regards this clonotype: This could be a read error, since a much larger clone is one nucleotide away. V and J are TRBV20-1 and TRBJ2-1; D may be TRBD2 (6 bases). The CDR3 loop spans 15 amino acids. Germline values: CDR1 DFQATT, CDR2 SNEGSKA (reference sequence). V lost 5 bases and J 8 bases, leaving 22 bases between the germline ends. CDR3 residues: CSADPGTGAFDEQFF. CDR3 in DNA: TGCAGTGCTGACCCCGGGACTGGGGCCTTCGATGAGCAGTTCTTC.

This clonotype was seen a few times. This sequence joins TRBV28 and TRBJ1-1; D not certain. In germline, CDR1 is MDHEN, CDR2 SYDVKM. Deletions cut 3 bases from V and 0 bases from J, with 5 bases between. The length of the CDR3 is 13 residues. The CDR3 DNA reads TGTGCCAGCAGTTTGGGCATGAACACTGAAGCTTTCTTT. Residues: CASSLGMNTEAFF.

This clonotype was counted many times. CDR3 amino acids: CATSDPLSSHGYTF. The CDR3 DNA is TGTGCCACCAGTGATCCCCTTTCAAGTCACGGCTACACCTTC. This rearrangement joins TRBV24-1 to TRBJ1-2; D remains ambiguous. The CDR3 contains 14 residues. From germline, CDR1 is KGHDR and CDR2 SFDVKD. V lost 3 bases and J lost 8, with 15 bases in between.

Many counts were recorded for this clonotype. The chain combines TRBV4-1 with TRBJ2-3; 7 bases line up with TRBD2. Germline V gene data show CDR1 as MGHRA and CDR2 as YSYEKL. CDR3 length equals 17 residues. V was clipped by 1 base and J by 3 bases; unmatched bases: 10. CDR3 region: CASSQGGRGGRTDTQYF. The CDR3 coding sequence is TGCGCCAGCAGCCAAGGGGGACGCGGCGGGAGAACAGATACGCAGTATTTT.

This clonotype was seen many times. The V call is TRBV6-9, the J call TRBJ2-7, with TRBD1 matching 10 bases. Germline V gives CDR1 MNHGY, CDR2 SVAAGI. The V gene end was trimmed by 0 bases and the J gene end by 5 bases; junction bases not matched to a gene: 7. The CDR3 runs 16 residues. The CDR3 is CASSYSGTGDLHEQYF. CDR3 nucleotides: TGTGCCAGCAGTTATTCAGGGACAGGGGATTTGCACGAGCAGTACTTC.

V is TRBV10-1 and J is TRBJ1-5, with TRBD1 matching 10 bases. The V and J ends lost 5 bases and 5 bases, in that order; junction bases with no gene match: 3. The germline V gene has CDR1 WNHNN and CDR2 SYGVQD (reference sequence). The CDR3 length is 14 residues. The CDR3 sequence is CASSSDRGYQPQHF. DNA of the CDR3: TGCGCCAGCAGTTCGGACAGGGGGTATCAGCCCCAGCATTTT.